This T cell receptor (beta chain) was observed in a study of blood T cell repertoires in COVID-19. Study-wide background: T cells, B-cell-depleted T cells, or PBMCs supplied cDNA or gDNA.

V was shortened by 0 bases and J by 8 bases, with 11 bases between the two germline ends. Germline V gene data show CDR1 as SGHDT and CDR2 as YYEEEE. This CDR3 is built from 13 residues. Assay used: immunoSEQ multiplex PCR; TCRdb lists only in-frame clones, some missing. The table shows 84,000 or so clones, with around four fifths occurring only once. As to this clone: The same CDR3 also results from other DNA sequences found in this sample.

The sequence was collected from a man aged 55 to 70 with COVID-19, enrolled during active disease. The genes are TRBV5-6 and TRBJ1-2; D call uncertain. Specimen: peripheral blood. This CDR3 is CASSLGRGYGYTF. The CDR3 DNA follows: TGTGCCAGCAGCTTGGGGCGCGGTTACGGCTACACCTTC. Full variable domain (rest looked up from reference TRBV5-6 and TRBJ1-2): DAGVTQSPTHLIKTRGQQVTLRCSPKSGHDTVSWYQQALGQGPQFIFQYYEEEERQRGNFPDRFSGHQFPNYSSELNVNALLLGDSALYLCASSLGRGYGYTFGSGTRLTVV.